This T cell receptor (beta chain) was captured by sequencing in a study of T cell changes during pregnancy in multiple sclerosis (dated by TCRdb to between 2018 and 2020). About the investigation overall: The study examined how the T cell repertoire changed over the course of pregnancy in women with multiple sclerosis.

This clone was seen just once. This receptor's antigen is unknown. The input lacks base qualities; no much larger clone sits a single base away. Receptor libraries were prepared by the immunoSEQ multiplex PCR assay. Entries here come from immuneACCESS through TCRdb and include only in-frame sequences with V and J called. Some clones fail to appear in such tables; in the studies checked, an unresolved V gene covers under half of the shortfall, and the cause of the remainder is unknown. Counted in this sample were around 37,000 clones; roughly 91% of them appeared once. The top ten constitute about 7% of the sample. CDR3 length: 15 amino acids, cysteine to phenylalanine. The entry retains the CDR3 DNA only, 45 bases that are in frame from base 1. Trimming takes 4 bases off V and 4 bases off J; junction bases not matched to a gene: 3. The germline V gene supplies CDR1 SGHAT and CDR2 FQNNGV.

The TCR comes from a female donor with multiple sclerosis, enrolled in a pregnancy study. The V and J genes are TRBV11-2 and TRBJ2-1; 11 central nucleotides agree with TRBD2. Here the sequenced sample was CD8+ T cells from peripheral blood mononuclear cells, taken in the third trimester of pregnancy. The DNA sequence follows: TGTGCCAGCAGCTCCCTAGCGGGGGGTTACAATGAGCAGTTCTTC. Its coded protein is CASSSLAGGYNEQFF.